This T cell receptor (beta chain) was found in a study of T-cell reconstitution after alpha-beta-depleted transplantation in children. Notes on the study in general: One year post-transplant, T-cell counts and diversity were largely derived from T cells produced anew. From surviving recipient T cells and thymic progenitors came the high day-60 TCRbeta diversity observed in some patients. After transplant, at about two months, alpha-beta T cells were reportedly derived from several hundred expanded graft clones.

During its preparation, the TCRbeta library received unique molecular identifiers. TCRdb re-called the PCR reads through MiXCR, storing one row per CDR3 protein. The data contain around 490,000 distinct CDR3 sequences, about an eighth of them singletons. Remarks on this clonotype: The target antigen is unknown.

V was clipped by 1 base and J by 5 bases, with 8 bases between them. Germline V CDR1 and CDR2: LNHDA, SQIVND (reference sequence). This CDR3 contains 13 residues. The chain carries TRBV19 and TRBJ1-1; no clear D. This sequence originates from a female patient under 10 years old who had a stem cell transplant for aplastic anemia, so the T cells may come from the graft donor. Sample: PBMCs, mostly from graft donor cells, taken 180 days after TCRalphabeta/CD19-depleted stem cell transplant. CDR3 amino acids: CASSIVVTTEAFF. In DNA form, the CDR3 reads TGTGCCAGTAGTATAGTGGTGACAACTGAAGCTTTCTTT.